This TCR beta chain is drawn from a study of blood T cell repertoires in COVID-19. Study at large: Sample material is recorded as cDNA or gDNA derived from T cells, B-cell-depleted T cells, or PBMCs.

In terms of age and location, participants ranged from roughly 18 to 100 years and lived in about two dozen US areas. Assignments of participants to cohorts depended upon their own reported clinical history. The assay was immunoSEQ multiplex PCR, and TCRdb's table has in-frame clones only and misses some. The sample yields 250,000 to 300,000 clones, roughly 91% seen once. V was pared by 5 bases and J by 7 bases, with 4 bases of the junction left unmatched. The CDR3 runs to 15 residues. Germline CDR1 SGHVS, CDR2 FQNEAQ. This receptor was identified in a man in his forties who had recovered from COVID-19. The V call is TRBV7-8, the J call TRBJ2-1, with TRBD2 matching 14 bases. Sequenced: PBMCs or T cells enriched from blood (not recorded which). In DNA, the CDR3 is TGTGCCAGCAGCCCGGGACTAGCGGGAGTTAATGAGCAGTTCTTC. This sequence encodes CASSPGLAGVNEQFF.